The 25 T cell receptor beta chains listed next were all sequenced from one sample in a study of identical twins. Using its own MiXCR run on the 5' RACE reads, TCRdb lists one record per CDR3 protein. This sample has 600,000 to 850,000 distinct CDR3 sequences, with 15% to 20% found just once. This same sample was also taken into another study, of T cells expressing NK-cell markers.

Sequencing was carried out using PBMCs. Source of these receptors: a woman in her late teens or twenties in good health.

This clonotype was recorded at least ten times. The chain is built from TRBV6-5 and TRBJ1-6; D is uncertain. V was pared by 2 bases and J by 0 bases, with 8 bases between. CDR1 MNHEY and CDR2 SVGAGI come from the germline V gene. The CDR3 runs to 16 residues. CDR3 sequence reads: CASSYDRSSYNSPLHF. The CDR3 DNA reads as TGTGCCAGCAGTTACGATAGGAGCTCCTATAATTCACCCCTCCACTTT.

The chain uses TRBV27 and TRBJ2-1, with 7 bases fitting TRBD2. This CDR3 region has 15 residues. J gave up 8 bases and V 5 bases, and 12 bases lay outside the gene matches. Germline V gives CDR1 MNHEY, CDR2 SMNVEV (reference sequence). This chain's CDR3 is CASSAFIGGRDEQFF. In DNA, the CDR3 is TGTGCCAGCAGTGCCTTTATCGGGGGGAGGGATGAGCAGTTCTTC.

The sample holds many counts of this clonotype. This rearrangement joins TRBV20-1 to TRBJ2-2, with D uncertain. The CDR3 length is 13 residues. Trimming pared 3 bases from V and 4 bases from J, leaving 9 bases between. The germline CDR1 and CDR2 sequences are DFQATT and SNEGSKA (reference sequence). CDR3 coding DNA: TGCAGTGCTAGCCCCCAGGCCACCGGGGAGCTGTTTTTT. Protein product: CSASPQATGELFF.

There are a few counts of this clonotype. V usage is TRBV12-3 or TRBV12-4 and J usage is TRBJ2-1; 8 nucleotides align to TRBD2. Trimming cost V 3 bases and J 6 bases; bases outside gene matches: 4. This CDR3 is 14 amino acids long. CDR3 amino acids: CASSFGGVINEQFF. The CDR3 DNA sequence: TGTGCCAGCAGTTTCGGGGGGGTCATCAATGAGCAGTTCTTC.

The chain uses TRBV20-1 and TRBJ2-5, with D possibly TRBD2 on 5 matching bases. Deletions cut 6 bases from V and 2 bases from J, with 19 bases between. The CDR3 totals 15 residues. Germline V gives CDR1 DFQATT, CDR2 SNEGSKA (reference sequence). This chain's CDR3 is CSARTWAGHQETQYF. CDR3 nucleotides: TGCAGTGCCCGAACGTGGGCGGGCCATCAAGAGACCCAGTACTTC.

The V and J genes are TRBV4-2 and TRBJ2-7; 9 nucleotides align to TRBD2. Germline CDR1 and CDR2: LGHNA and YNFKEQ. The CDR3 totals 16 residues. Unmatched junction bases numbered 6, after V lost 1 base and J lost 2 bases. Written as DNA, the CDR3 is TGTGCCAGCAGCCAAGCGTCCGGGACTAGCCCCTACGAGCAGTACTTC. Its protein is CASSQASGTSPYEQYF.

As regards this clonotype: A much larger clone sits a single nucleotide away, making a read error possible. The CDR3 bases are TGTGCCAGCAGCCCGCGACGGTTGAACACTGAAGCTTTCTTT. Protein: CASSPRRLNTEAFF. The V call is TRBV3-1, the J call TRBJ1-1, with D unresolved. The CDR3 has 14 residues. V dropped 4 bases and J dropped 0 bases, with 9 bases sitting between them. CDR1 LGHDT and CDR2 YNNKEL come from the germline V gene (reference sequence).

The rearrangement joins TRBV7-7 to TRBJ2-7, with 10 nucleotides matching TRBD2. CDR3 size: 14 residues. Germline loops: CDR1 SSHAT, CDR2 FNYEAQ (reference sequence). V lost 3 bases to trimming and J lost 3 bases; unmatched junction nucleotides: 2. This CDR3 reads CASSFSGRFYEQYF. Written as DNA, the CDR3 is TGTGCCAGCAGCTTTAGCGGGAGGTTCTACGAGCAGTACTTC.

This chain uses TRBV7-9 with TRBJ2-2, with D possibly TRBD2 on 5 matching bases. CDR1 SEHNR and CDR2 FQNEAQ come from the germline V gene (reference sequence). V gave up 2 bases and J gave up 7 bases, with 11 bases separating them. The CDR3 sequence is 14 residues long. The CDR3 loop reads CASSLRLGDGELFF. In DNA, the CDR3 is TGTGCCAGCAGCTTACGGCTCGGGGACGGGGAGCTGTTTTTT.

The CDR3 protein is CASSSETGVNQYF. The CDR3 nucleotides read TGTGCCAGCAGCTCCGAGACAGGGGTGAACCAGTACTTC. This chain links TRBV7-9 with TRBJ2-5; the match to TRBD1 covers 8 bases. The germline CDR1 and CDR2 sequences are SEHNR and FQNEAQ (reference sequence). Trimming at V came to 4 bases and at J to 10 bases, leaving 8 bases not matched to a gene. This CDR3 is 13 amino acids long.

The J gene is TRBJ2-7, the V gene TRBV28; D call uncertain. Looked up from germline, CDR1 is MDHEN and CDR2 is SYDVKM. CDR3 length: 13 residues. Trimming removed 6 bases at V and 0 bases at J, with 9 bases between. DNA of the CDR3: TGTGCCAGCAGGGTTGGGAACTCCTACGAGCAGTACTTC. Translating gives CASRVGNSYEQYF. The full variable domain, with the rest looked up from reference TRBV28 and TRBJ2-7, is DVKVTQSSRYLVKRTGEKVFLECVQDMDHENMFWYRQDPGLGLRLIYFSYDVKMKEKGDIPEGYSVSREKKERFSLILESASTNQTSMYLCASRVGNSYEQYFGPGTRLTVT.

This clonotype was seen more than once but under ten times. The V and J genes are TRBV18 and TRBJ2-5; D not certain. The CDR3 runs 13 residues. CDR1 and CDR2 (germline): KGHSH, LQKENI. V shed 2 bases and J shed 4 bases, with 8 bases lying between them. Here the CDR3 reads CASSPAHRETQYF. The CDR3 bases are TGTGCCAGCTCACCAGCACACCGAGAGACCCAGTACTTC. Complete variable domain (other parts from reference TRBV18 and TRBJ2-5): NAGVMQNPRHLVRRRGQEARLRCSPMKGHSHVYWYRQLPEEGLKFMVYLQKENIIDESGMPKERFSAEFPKEGPSILRIQQVVRGDSAAYFCASSPAHRETQYFGPGTRLLVL.

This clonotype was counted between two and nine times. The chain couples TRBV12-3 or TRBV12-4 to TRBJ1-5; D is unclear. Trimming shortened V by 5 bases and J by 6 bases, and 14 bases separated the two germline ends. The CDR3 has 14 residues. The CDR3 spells CASSLGVGGQPQHF. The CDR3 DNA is TGTGCCAGCAGTCTCGGGGTCGGAGGTCAGCCCCAGCATTTT.

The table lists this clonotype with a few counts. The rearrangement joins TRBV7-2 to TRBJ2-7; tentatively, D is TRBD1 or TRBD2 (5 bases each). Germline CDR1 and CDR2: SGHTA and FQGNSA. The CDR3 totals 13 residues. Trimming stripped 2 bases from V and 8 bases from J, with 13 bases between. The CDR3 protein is CASSLWGPRQQYF. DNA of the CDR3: TGTGCCAGCAGCTTATGGGGACCCCGGCAGCAGTACTTC. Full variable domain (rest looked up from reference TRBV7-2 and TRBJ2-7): GAGVSQSPSNKVTEKGKDVELRCDPISGHTALYWYRQSLGQGLEFLIYFQGNSAPDKSGLPSDRFSAERTGGSVSTLTIQRTQQEDSAVYLCASSLWGPRQQYFGPGTRLTVT.

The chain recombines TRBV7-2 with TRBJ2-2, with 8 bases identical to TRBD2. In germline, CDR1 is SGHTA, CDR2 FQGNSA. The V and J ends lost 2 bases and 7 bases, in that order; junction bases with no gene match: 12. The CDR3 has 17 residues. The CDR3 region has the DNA TGTGCCAGCAGCTTAACTCCCCAGAGCGGGAGAAACGGGGAGCTGTTTTTT. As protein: CASSLTPQSGRNGELFF. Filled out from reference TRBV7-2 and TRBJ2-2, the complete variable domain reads GAGVSQSPSNKVTEKGKDVELRCDPISGHTALYWYRQSLGQGLEFLIYFQGNSAPDKSGLPSDRFSAERTGGSVSTLTIQRTQQEDSAVYLCASSLTPQSGRNGELFFGEGSRLTVL.

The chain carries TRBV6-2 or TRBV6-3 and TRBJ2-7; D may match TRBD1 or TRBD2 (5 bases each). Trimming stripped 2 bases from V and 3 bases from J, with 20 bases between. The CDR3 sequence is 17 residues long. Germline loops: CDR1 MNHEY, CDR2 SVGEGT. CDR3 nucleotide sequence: TGTGCCAGCAGTTACCCTACTAAGGGACGGGCCAGCTACGAGCAGTACTTC. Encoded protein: CASSYPTKGRASYEQYF.

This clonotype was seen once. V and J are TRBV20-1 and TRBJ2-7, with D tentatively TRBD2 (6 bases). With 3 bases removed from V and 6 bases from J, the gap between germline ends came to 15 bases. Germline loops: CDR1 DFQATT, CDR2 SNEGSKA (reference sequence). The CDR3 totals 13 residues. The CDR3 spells CSASKGLGGEQYF. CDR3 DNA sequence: TGCAGTGCTAGTAAGGGGCTCGGGGGCGAGCAGTACTTC.

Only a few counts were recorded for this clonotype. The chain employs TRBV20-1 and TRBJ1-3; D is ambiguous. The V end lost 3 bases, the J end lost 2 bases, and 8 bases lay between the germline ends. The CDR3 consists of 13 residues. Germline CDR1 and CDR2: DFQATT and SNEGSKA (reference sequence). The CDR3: CSARSGTGNTIYF. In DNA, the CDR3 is TGCAGTGCTAGGTCTGGGACTGGAAACACCATATATTTT.

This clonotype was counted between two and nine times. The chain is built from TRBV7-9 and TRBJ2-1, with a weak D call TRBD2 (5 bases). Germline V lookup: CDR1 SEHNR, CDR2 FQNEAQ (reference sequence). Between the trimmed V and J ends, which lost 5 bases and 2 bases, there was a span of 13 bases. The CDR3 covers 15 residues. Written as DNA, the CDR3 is TGTGCCAGCAGCCAGACGGGGAGCCCCTACAATGAGCAGTTCTTC. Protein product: CASSQTGSPYNEQFF.

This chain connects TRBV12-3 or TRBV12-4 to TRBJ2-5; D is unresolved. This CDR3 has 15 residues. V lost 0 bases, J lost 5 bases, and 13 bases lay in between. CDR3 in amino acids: CASSLAPGRLETQYF. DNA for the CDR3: TGTGCCAGCAGTTTAGCGCCTGGCCGCCTGGAGACCCAGTACTTC.

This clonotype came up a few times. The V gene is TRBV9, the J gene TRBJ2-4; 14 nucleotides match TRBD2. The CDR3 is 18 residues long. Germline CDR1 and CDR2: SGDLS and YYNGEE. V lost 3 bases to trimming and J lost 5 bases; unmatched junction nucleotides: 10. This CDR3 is CASSEGPLTSGGENIQYF. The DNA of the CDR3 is TGTGCCAGCAGCGAGGGCCCCCTGACTAGCGGGGGGGAAAACATTCAGTACTTC.

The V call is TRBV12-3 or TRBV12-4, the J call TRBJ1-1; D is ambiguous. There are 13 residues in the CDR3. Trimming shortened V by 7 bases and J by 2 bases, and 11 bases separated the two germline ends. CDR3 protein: CASIKTPNTEAFF. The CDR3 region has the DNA TGTGCCAGCATAAAGACACCTAACACTGAAGCTTTCTTT.

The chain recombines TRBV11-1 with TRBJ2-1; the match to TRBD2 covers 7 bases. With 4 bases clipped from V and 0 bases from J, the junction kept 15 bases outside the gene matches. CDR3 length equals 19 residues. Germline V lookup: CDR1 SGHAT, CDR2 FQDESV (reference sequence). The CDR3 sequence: CASSSQRGSFSSSYNEQFF. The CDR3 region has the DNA TGTGCCAGCAGCTCCCAACGCGGGAGTTTCTCGAGCTCCTACAATGAGCAGTTCTTC.

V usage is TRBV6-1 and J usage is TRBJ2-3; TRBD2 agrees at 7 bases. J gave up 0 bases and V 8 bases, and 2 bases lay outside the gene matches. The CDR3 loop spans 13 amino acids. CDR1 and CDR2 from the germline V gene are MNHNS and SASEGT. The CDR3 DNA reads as TGTGCCAGCCGGGAGGCTAGCACAGATACGCAGTATTTT. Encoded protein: CASREASTDTQYF.

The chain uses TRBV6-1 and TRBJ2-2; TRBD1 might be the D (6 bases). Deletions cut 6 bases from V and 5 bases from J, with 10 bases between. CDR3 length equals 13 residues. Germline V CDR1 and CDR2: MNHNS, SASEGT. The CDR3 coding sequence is TGTGCCAGCAGGGAACAGGGTACCGGGGAGCTGTTTTTT. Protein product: CASREQGTGELFF.